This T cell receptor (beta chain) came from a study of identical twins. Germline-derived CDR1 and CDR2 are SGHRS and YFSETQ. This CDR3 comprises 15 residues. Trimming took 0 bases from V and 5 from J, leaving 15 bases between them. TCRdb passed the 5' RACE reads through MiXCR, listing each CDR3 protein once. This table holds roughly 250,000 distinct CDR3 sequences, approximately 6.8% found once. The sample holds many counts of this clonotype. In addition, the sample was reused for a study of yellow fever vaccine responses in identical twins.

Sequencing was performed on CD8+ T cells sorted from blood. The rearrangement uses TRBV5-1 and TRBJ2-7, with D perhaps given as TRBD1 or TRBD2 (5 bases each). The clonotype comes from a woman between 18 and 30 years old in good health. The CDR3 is CASSLGPGRSHEQYV. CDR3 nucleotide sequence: TGCGCCAGCAGCTTGGGACCGGGACGTTCCCACGAGCAGTACGTC.